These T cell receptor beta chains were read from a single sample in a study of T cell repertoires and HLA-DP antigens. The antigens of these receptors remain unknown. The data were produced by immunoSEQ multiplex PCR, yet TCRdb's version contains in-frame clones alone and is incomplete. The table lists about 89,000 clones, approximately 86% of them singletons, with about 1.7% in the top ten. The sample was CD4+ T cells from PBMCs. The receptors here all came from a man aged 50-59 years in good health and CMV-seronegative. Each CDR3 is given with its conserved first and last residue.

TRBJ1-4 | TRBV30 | CAWTPPGRPDEKLFF
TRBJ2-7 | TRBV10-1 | CASSDPGTVPYEQYF
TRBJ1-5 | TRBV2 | CASSELGNYGNQPQHF
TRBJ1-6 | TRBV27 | CASREVGSPLHF
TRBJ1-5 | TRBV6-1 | CASSERDSPNQPQHF
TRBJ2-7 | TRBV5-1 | CASRILARTPEQYF
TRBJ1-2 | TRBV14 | CASSQDVRTDYGYTF
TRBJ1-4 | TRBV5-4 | CASSPTGTEGEKLFF
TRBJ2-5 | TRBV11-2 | CACALGGRETQYF
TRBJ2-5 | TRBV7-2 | CASSLVGVLVFQETQYF
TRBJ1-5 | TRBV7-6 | CASSPRQGASNQPQHF
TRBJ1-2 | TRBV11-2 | CASSSQTDRYGYTF
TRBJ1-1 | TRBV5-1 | CASSPEGGITEAFF
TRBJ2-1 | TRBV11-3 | CASSPQGYYNEQFF
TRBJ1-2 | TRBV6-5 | CASREPGQGALGYTF
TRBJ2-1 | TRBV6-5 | CASSKSGGALNEQFF
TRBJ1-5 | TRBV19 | CASSADRASNQPQHF
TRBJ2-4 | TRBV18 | CASSPGDNIQYF
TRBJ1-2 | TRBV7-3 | CASSLSVNYGYTF
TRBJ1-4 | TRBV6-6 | CASSPGGIDEKLFF
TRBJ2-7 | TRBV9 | CASSVGPGTGGSYEQYF
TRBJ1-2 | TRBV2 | CASSVRDDPQGYTF
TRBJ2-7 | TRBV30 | CACGARDEQYF
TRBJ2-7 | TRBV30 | CAWSRTSGYEQYF
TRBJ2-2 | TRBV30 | CAWRGGNTGELFF
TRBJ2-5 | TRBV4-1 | CASSQDRETQYF
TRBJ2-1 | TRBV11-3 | CASSTGTYNEQFF
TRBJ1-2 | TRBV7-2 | CASSPGQAYGYTF
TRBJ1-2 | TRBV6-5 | CASSLDRGREGYTF
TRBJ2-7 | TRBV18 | CASSPFPPGDSPHASYEQYF
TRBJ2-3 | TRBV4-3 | CASSQDFRATDTQYF
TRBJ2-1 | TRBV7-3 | CASSSNIAGQQFF
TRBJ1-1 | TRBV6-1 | CASRANRGRTEAFF
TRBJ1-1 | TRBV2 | CASSRTDQGTEAFF
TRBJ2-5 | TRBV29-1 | CSVIGEETQYF
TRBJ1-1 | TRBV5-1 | CASSFEGRSMNTEAFF
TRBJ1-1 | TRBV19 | CASNREVGTEAFF
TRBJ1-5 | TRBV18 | CASSPDKGPYQPQHF
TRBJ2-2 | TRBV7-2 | CASRPPGAVLPGELFF
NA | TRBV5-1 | CASSLVRASGLGEQYF
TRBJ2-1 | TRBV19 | CASSIQRLSSYNEQFF
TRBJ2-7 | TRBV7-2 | CASSLYRGGYEQYF